Shown below are 5 T cell receptor beta chains from a single sample sequenced in a study of blood T cell repertoires in COVID-19. Measured with immunoSEQ multiplex PCR; TCRdb has only the in-frame clones, and not every one. The table lists 130,000 to 150,000 clones, roughly nine tenths of them singletons. The sample consisted of PBMCs or T cells enriched from blood (not recorded which). The receptor source for this set is a woman aged 40 to 50 who had been exposed to COVID-19.

CDR3 region: CASSDGQFRNTIYF. CDR3 in DNA: TGTGCCAGCAGCGATGGACAGTTCCGAAACACCATATATTTT. V is TRBV9 and J is TRBJ1-3, with a possible D match to TRBD1 (6 bases). Germline assignment: CDR1 SGDLS and CDR2 YYNGEE. The CDR3 contains 14 residues. Trimming removed 3 bases at V and 5 bases at J, with 12 bases between.

The chain's CDR3 is CASQGTGDKNTEAFF. The CDR3 DNA is TGTGCCAGTCAAGGGACAGGGGACAAGAACACTGAAGCTTTCTTT. The chain is built from TRBV19 and TRBJ1-1; 10 bases are a match to TRBD1. J gave up 1 base and V 8 bases, and 7 bases lay outside the gene matches. In germline, CDR1 is LNHDA, CDR2 SQIVND (reference sequence). The CDR3 loop spans 15 amino acids.

The V call is TRBV19, the J call TRBJ2-1, with 8 nucleotides matching TRBD1. Germline CDR1 LNHDA, CDR2 SQIVND (reference sequence). The length of the CDR3 is 14 residues. V gave up 7 bases and J gave up 6 bases; unmatched junction bases: 8. This CDR3 is CASTLDRAGNEQFF. DNA for the CDR3: TGTGCCAGTACCTTGGACAGGGCGGGCAATGAGCAGTTCTTC.

V is TRBV6-5 and J is TRBJ1-5, with 8 bases matching TRBD1. V gave up 4 bases and J gave up 7 bases; unmatched junction bases: 9. The CDR3 runs 15 residues. Per germline, CDR1 MNHEY and CDR2 SVGAGI. CDR3 protein: CASSFTRTGRQPQHF. The DNA of the CDR3 is TGTGCCAGCAGTTTTACCCGGACAGGGAGGCAGCCCCAGCATTTT.

The chain combines TRBV18 with TRBJ2-5, with D possibly TRBD1 on 5 matching bases. The CDR3 contains 14 residues. Germline V gene sequence: CDR1 KGHSH, CDR2 LQKENI. The V gene lost 5 bases and the J gene lost 2 bases, with 12 bases spanning the gap. The CDR3 DNA reads as TGTGCCAGCTCATCTCGTACAGGACAAGAGACCCAGTACTTC. It is translated as CASSSRTGQETQYF.